In this sample, the clone carrying this T cell receptor beta chain turned up many times. Its target is unknown. The CDR3 extends over 14 amino acids. Trimming left V 5 bases short and J 3 bases short, with 13 bases between. Germline-derived CDR1 and CDR2 are SEHNR and FQNEAQ (reference sequence). This entry is derived from a study of post-analysis software for immune sequencing data. Study observations and caveats: Normalized Chao1 diversity was significantly reduced in patients versus controls. TRBV5-6, TRBV5-1 and TRBV20-1 were among five TRBV segments more frequent in patients than controls.

Presence of unique molecular identifiers characterized the TCR beta cDNA libraries. From the PCR reads, TCRdb called clonotypes with MiXCR, one entry per CDR3 protein. The repertoire holds under 200,000 distinct CDR3 sequences, with around 30% as singletons. This clonotype was obtained from a girl aged 2-17 years with multiple sclerosis. The J gene is TRBJ2-5, the V gene TRBV7-9; no reliable D call. Input material: blood. CDR3 bases: TGTGCCAGCAGCCCAACCGCCCCAGAAGAGACCCAGTACTTC. Protein: CASSPTAPEETQYF.